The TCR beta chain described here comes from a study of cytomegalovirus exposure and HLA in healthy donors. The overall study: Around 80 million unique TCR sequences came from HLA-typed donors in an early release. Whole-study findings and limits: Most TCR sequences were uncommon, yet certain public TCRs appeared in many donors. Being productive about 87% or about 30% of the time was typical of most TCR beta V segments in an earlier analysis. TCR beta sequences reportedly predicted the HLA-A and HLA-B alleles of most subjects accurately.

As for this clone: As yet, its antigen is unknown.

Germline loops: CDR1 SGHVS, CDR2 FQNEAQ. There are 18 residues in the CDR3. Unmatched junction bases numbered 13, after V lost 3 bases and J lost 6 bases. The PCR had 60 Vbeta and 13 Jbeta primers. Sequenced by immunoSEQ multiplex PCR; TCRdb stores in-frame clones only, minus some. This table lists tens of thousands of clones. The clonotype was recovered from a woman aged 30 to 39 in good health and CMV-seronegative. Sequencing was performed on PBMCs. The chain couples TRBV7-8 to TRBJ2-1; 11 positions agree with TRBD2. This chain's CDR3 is CASSLSVASGRLANEQFF. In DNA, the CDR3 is TGTGCCAGCAGCTTGAGTGTGGCTAGCGGGAGGCTTGCCAATGAGCAGTTCTTC.